This entry lists 11 T cell receptor beta chains sequenced from one sample in a study of T cells expressing NK-cell markers. Using the 5' RACE reads, TCRdb records one entry per CDR3 protein without DNA. The sample has about 550,000 distinct CDR3 sequences. The specimen was blood T cells: a sorted CD56 or NKG2C T cell subset, CD4+ or CD8+ T cells, or bulk PBMC T cells (not recorded which). These receptors all stem from a man aged 18 to 29 in good health.

This chain connects TRBV3-1 to TRBJ2-3. This CDR3 region has 12 residues. Germline-derived CDR1 and CDR2 are LGHDT and YNNKEL (reference sequence). The CDR3 protein is CASSRYGDTQYF.

The V and J genes are TRBV2 and TRBJ2-1; TCRdb lists TRBD2, though no DNA is available to test this call. Germline CDR1 and CDR2: SNHLY and FYNNEI. CDR3 length equals 15 residues. The CDR3 region is CASRAHSGSYNEQFF.

V is TRBV29-1 and J is TRBJ2-3; TCRdb outputs TRBD2, but without DNA this stays unchecked. In germline, CDR1 is SQVTM, CDR2 ANQGSEA. The CDR3 has 13 residues. CDR3 amino acids: CSVGIATTDTQYF.

This chain connects TRBV29-1 to TRBJ2-2; TCRdb gives TRBD1 as the D gene, but with no DNA this cannot be confirmed. The CDR3 loop spans 15 amino acids. Germline lookup yields CDR1 SQVTM and CDR2 ANQGSEA. This chain's CDR3 is CSVNRQGTNTGELFF.

The V call is TRBV27, the J call TRBJ2-3; absent DNA, TCRdb's TRBD2 call cannot be checked. This CDR3 comprises 16 residues. CDR1 and CDR2 (germline): MNHEY, SMNVEV (reference sequence). The CDR3 protein is CASSPSSVLSTDTQYF.

The CDR3 is CASILSSNTEAFF. The rearrangement links TRBV12-3 or TRBV12-4 to TRBJ1-1. The CDR3 extends over 13 amino acids.

This chain links TRBV5-4 with TRBJ2-1; TCRdb outputs TRBD2, but without DNA this stays unchecked. The length of the CDR3 is 16 residues. Germline V gene data show CDR1 as SGHNT and CDR2 as YYREEE (reference sequence). The CDR3 loop is CASSSQTSGLNNEQFF.

The V and J genes are TRBV4-3 and TRBJ2-7. CDR1 is LGHNA, CDR2 YSLEER, per germline. The CDR3 extends over 13 amino acids. CDR3 region: CASSQDSGYEQYF.

J is TRBJ2-3 and V is TRBV15; no DNA is available, so the TRBD2 call from TCRdb remains unchecked. The CDR3 consists of 16 residues. The germline gives CDR1 LNHNV, CDR2 YYDKDF (reference sequence). The CDR3 reads CATSRNLAGGADTQYF.

This rearrangement joins TRBV5-1 to TRBJ2-7; TCRdb reports TRBD1, a call that lacks DNA to check it against. The CDR3 length is 15 residues. Germline assignment: CDR1 SGHRS and CDR2 YFSETQ. The chain's CDR3 is CASSYDRGGVYEQYF.

The J gene is TRBJ2-1, the V gene TRBV4-1; as DNA is missing, the TRBD1 call by TCRdb cannot be tested. Germline V gives CDR1 MGHRA, CDR2 YSYEKL. CDR3 length: 14 residues. The CDR3 sequence: CASSVGDGNNEQFF.